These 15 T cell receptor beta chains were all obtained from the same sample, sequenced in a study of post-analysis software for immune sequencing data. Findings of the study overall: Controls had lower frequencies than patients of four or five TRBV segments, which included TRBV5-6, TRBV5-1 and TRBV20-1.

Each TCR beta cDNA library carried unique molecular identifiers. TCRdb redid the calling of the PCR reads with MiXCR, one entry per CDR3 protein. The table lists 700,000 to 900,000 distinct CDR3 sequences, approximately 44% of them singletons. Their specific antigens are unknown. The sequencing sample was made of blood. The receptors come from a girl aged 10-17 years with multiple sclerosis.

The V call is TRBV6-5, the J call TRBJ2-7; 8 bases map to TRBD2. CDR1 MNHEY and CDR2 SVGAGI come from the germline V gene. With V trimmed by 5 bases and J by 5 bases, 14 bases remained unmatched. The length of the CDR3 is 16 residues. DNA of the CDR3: TGTGCCAGCAGTCTCGCGGCGGGACTAGGCCGTAACGAGCAGTACTTC. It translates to CASSLAAGLGRNEQYF.

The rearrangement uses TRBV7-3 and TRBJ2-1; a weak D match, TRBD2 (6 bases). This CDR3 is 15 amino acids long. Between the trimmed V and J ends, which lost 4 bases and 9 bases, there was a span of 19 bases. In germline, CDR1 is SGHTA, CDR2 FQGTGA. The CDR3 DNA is TGTGCCAGCAGCTCCTTAGGCGAGGTCGGGGGTGAGCAGTTCTTC. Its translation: CASSSLGEVGGEQFF.

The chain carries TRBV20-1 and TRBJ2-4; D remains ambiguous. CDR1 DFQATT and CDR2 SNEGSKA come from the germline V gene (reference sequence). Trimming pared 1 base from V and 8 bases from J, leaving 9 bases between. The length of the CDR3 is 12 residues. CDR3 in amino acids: CSARGKVDIQYF. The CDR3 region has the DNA TGCAGTGCTAGAGGCAAGGTAGACATTCAGTACTTC.

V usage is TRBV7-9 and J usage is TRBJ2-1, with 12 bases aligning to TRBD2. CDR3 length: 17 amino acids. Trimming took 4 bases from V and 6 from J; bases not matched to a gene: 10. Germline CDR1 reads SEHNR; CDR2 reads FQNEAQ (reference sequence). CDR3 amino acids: CASSSRGASGRANEQFF. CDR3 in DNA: TGTGCCAGCAGCTCCCGAGGTGCTAGCGGGAGGGCCAATGAGCAGTTCTTC.

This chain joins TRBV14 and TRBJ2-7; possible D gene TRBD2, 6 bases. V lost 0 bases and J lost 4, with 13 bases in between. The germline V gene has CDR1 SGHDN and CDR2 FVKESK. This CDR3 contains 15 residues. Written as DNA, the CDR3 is TGTGCCAGCAGCCAAGAAGGAGGGTTGCGGTACGAGCAGTACTTC. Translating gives CASSQEGGLRYEQYF.

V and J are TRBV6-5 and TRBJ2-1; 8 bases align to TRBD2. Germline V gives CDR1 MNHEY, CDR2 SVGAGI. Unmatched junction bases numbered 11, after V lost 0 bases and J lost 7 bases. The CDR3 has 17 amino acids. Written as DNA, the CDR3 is TGTGCCAGCAGTTACTCGAGGAGCGCGGGAGGTGGGAATGAGCAGTTCTTC. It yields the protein CASSYSRSAGGGNEQFF.

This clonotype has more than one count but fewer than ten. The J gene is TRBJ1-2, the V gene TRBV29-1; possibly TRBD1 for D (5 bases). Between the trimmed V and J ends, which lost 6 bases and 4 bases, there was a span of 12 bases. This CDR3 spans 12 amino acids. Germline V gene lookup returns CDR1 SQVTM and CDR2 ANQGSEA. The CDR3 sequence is CSVAGTSYGYTF. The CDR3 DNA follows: TGCAGCGTCGCCGGGACTTCCTATGGCTACACCTTC. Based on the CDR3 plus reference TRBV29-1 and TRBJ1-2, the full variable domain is SAVISQKPSRDICQRGTSLTIQCQVDSQVTMMFWYRQQPGQSLTLIATANQGSEATYESGFVIDKFPISRPNLTFSTLTVSNMSPEDSSIYLCSVAGTSYGYTFGSGTRLTVV.

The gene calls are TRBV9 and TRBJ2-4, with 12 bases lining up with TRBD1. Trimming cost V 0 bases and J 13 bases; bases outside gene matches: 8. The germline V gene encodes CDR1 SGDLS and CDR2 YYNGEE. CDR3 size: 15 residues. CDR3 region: CASSVGGTGGLEQYF. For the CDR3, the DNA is TGTGCCAGCAGCGTAGGTGGGACAGGGGGCCTGGAGCAGTACTTC.

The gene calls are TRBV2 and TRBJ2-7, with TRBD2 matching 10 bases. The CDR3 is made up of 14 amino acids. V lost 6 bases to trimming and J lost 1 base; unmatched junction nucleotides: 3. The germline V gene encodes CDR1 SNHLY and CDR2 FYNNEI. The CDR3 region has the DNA TGTGCCAGCAGCGGACTAGCGGAGTCCTACGAGCAGTACTTC. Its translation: CASSGLAESYEQYF.

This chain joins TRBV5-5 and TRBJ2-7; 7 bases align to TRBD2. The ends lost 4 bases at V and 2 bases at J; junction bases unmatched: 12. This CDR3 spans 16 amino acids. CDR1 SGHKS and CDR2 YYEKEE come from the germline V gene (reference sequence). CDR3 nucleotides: TGTGCCAGCAGCCTAGAGACTAGCTCACTAACCTACGAGCAGTACTTC. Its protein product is CASSLETSSLTYEQYF. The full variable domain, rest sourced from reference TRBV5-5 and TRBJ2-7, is DAGVTQSPTHLIKTRGQQVTLRCSPISGHKSVSWYQQVLGQGPQFIFQYYEKEERGRGNFPDRFSARQFPNYSSELNVNALLLGDSALYLCASSLETSSLTYEQYFGPGTRLTVT.

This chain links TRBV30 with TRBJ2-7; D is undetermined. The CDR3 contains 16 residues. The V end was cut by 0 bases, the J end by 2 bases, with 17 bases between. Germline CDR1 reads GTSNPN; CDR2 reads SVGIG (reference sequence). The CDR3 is CAWSVRVWALPYEQYF. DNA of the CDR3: TGTGCCTGGAGTGTGAGAGTTTGGGCATTACCCTACGAGCAGTACTTC.

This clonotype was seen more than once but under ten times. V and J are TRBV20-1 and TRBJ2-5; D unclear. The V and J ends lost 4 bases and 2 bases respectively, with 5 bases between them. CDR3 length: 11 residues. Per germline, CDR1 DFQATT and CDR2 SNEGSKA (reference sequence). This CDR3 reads CSATPQETQYF. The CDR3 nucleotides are TGCAGTGCTACCCCTCAAGAGACCCAGTACTTC.

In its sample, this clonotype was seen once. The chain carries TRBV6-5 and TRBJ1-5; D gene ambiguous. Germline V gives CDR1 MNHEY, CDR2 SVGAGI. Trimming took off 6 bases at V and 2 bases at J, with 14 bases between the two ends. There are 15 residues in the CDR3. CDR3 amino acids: CASRRGLGRNQPQHF. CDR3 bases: TGTGCCAGCAGGCGGGGTCTCGGGCGCAATCAGCCCCAGCATTTT.

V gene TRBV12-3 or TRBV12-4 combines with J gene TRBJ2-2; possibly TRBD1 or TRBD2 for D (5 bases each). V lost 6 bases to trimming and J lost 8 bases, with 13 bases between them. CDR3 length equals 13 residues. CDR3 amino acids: CASSPLGGGELFF. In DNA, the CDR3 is TGTGCCAGCAGCCCGCTTGGGGGAGGGGAGCTGTTTTTT.

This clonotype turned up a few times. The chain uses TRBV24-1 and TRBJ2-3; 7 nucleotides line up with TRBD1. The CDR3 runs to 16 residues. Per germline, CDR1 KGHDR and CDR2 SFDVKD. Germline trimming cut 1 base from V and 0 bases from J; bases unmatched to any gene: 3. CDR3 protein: CATSDLGDSSTDTQYF. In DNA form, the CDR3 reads TGTGCCACCAGTGATTTAGGGGACAGCAGCACAGATACGCAGTATTTT.